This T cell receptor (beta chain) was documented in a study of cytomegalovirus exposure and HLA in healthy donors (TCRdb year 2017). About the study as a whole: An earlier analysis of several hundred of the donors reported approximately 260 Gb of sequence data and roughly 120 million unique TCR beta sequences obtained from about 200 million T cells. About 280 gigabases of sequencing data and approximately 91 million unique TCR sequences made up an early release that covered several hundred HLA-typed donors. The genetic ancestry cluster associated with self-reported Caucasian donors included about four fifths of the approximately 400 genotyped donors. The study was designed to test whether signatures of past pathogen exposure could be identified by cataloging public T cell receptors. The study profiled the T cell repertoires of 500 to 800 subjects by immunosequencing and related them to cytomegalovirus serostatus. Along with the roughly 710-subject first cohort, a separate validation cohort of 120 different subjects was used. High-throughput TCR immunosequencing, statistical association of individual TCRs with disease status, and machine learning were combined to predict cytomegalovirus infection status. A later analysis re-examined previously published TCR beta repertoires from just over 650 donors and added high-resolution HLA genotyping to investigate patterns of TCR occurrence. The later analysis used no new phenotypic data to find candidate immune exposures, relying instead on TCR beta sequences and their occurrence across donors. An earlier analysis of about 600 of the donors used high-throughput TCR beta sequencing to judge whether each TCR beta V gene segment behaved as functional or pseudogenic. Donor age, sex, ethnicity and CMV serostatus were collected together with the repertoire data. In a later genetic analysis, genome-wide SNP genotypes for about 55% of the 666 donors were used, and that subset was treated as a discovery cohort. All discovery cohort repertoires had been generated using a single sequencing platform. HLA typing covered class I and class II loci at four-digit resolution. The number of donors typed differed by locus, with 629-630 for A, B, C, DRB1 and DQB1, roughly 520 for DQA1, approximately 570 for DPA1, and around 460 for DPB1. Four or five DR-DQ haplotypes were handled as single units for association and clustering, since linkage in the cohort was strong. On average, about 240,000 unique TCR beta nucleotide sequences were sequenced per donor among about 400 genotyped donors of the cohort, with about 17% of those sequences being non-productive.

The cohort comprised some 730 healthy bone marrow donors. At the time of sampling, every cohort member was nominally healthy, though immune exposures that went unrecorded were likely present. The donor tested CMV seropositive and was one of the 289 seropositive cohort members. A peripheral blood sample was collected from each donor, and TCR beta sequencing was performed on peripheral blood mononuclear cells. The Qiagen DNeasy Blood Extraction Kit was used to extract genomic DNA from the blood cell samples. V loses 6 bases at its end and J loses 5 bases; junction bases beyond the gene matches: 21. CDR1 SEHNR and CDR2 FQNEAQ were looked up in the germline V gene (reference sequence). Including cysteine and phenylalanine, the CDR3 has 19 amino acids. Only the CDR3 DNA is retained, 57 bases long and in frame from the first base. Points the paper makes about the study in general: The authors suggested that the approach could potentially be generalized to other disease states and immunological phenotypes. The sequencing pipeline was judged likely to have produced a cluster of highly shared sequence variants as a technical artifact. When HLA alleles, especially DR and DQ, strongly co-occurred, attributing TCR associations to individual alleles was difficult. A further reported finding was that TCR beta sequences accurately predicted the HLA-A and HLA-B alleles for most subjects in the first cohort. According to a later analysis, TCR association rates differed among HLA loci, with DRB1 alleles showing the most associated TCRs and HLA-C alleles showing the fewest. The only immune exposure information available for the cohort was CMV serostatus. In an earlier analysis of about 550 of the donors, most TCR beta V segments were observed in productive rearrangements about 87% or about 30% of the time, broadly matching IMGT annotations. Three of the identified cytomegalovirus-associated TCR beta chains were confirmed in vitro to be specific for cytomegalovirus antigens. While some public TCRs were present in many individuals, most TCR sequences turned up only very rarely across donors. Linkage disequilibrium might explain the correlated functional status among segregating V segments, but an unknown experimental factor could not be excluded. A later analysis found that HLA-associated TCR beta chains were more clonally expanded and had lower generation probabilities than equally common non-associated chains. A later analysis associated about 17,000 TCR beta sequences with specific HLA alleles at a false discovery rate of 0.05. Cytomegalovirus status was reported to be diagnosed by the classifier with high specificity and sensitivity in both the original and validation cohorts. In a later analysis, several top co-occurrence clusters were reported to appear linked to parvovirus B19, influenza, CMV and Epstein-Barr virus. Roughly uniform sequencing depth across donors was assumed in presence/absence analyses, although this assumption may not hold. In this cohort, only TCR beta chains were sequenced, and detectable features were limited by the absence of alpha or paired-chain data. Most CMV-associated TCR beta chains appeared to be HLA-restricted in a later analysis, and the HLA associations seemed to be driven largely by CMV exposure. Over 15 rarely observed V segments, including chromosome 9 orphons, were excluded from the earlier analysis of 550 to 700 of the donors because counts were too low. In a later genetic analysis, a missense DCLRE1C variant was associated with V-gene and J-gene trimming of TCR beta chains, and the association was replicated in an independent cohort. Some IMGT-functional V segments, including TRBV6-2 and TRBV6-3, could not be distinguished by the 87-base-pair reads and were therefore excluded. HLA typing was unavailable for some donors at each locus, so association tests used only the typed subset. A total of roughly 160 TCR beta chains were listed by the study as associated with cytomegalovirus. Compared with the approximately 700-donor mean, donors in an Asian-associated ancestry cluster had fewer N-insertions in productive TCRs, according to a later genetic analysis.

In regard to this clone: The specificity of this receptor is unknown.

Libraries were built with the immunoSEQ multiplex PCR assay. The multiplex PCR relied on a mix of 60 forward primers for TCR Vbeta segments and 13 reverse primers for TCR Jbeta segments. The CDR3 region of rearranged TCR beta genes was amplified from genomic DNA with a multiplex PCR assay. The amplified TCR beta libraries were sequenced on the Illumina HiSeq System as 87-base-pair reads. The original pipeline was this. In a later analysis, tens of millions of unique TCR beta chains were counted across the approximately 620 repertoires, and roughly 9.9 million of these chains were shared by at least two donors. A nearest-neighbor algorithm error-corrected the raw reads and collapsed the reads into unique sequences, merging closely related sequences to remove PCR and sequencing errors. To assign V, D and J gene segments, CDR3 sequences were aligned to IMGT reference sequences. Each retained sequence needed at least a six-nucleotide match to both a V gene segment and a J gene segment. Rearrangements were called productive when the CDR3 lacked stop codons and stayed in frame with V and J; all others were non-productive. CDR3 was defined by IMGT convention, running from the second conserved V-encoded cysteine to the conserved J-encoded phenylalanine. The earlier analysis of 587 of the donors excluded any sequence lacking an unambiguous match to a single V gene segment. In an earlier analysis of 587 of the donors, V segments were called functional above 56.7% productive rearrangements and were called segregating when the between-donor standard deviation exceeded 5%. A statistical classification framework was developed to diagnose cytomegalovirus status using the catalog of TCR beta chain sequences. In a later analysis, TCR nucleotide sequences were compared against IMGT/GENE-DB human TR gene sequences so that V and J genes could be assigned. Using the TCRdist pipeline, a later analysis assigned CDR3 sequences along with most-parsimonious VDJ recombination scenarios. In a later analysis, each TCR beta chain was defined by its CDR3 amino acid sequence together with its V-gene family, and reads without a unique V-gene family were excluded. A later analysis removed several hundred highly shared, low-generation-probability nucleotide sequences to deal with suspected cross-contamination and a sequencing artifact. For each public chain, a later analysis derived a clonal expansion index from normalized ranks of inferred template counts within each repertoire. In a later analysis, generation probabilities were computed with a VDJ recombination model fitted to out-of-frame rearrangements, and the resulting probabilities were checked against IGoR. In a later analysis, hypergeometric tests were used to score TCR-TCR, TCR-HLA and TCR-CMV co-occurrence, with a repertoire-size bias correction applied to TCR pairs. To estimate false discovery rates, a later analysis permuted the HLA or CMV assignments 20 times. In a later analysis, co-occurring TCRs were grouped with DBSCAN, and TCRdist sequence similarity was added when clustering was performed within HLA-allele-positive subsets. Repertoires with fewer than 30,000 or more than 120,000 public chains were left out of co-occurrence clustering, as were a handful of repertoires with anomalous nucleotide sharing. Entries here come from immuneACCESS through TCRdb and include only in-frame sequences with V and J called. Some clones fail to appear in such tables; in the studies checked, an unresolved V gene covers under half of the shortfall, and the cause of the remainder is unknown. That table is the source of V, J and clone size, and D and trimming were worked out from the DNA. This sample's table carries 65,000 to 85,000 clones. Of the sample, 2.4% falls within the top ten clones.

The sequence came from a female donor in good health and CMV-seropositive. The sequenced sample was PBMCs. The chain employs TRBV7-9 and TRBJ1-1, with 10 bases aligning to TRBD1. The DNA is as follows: TGTGCCAGCAGACCACTATGGGACAGGGGTTCCGTGATGAGGACTGAAGCTTTCTTT. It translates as CASRPLWDRGSVMRTEAFF.